The following is a T cell receptor (beta chain) sequence with its context. It was the library that attached unique molecular identifiers to individual cDNA molecules. Methods used by the authors: TCRs per sample had a median of roughly 93,000 and ranged from about 23,224 to 690,600. TCRdb re-analysed the reads in MiXCR, keeping a single row per CDR3 protein. The V and J calls come from TCRdb's annotation, not from the publication. The data hold about 120,000 distinct CDR3 sequences, with 8.5% observed a single time. Unfractionated whole blood was the source of the extracted total RNA. This sample is drawn from a study of human T cells and chemical hapten exposure. Sequencing was performed on whole blood. This TCR derives from a human donor in good health. Some clones in this sample may be carry-over from other donors' samples.

The CDR3 DNA is TGTGCCAGCTCACCACGGACAGGGATTAATCAGCCCCAGCATTTT. Its protein product is CASSPRTGINQPQHF. This chain links TRBV18 with TRBJ1-5; the match to TRBD1 covers 8 bases. The CDR3 length is 15 residues. From germline, CDR1 is KGHSH and CDR2 LQKENI. V trimming: 1 base; J trimming: 4 bases; junction bases outside the gene matches: 3.